This TCR beta chain was found in a study of monozygotic twins with inflammatory bowel disease. Germline V gives CDR1 SGHRS, CDR2 YFSETQ. This CDR3 has 15 residues. Template switching introduced UMIs that contain a 6-nucleotide sample barcode. Using the 5' RACE reads, TCRdb records one entry per CDR3 protein without DNA. The table lists 200,000 to 250,000 distinct CDR3 sequences. This chain joins TRBV5-1 and TRBJ2-2; TCRdb's D call of TRBD2 is untestable without DNA. The sample was blood. The TCR was taken from a human donor with ulcerative colitis or Crohn's disease, or a healthy co-twin of an affected twin (not recorded which). The CDR3 sequence: CASSFSTSDTGELFF.